Each of the 11 T cell receptor beta chains below was sequenced from the same sample in a study of OX40 agonist ivuxolimab in advanced cancers. Assay: immunoSEQ multiplex PCR; the TCRdb copy retains only in-frame clones and omits some. The table records about 44,000 clones, about 91% of them present only once. Sequencing was performed on CD4+ or CD8+ T cells sorted from blood, taken in a trial of the OX40 agonist ivuxolimab. The receptors stem from an adult with an advanced solid tumor such as melanoma, head and neck, liver or kidney cancer.

The chain is built from TRBV5-1 and TRBJ2-1; 10 bases agree with TRBD2. Germline CDR1 reads SGHRS; CDR2 reads YFSETQ. J lost 2 bases, V lost 2 bases, and 7 bases had no gene match. This CDR3 spans 17 amino acids. In DNA, the CDR3 is TGCGCCAGCAGCTTAGTAAACGGACTAGCGGCCTACAATGAGCAGTTCTTC. Translated, it gives CASSLVNGLAAYNEQFF.

As for this clone: Mismatch with germline at one junction end may stem from a read error. The chain uses TRBV6-1 and TRBJ1-6; D gene unclear. The CDR3 runs 14 residues. Germline CDR1 MNHNS, CDR2 SASEGT. CDR3 nucleotide sequence: TGTGCCAGCAGGGAAGGCTCCTATAATTCACCCCTCCACTTT. It is translated as CASREGSYNSPLHF.

V and J are TRBV29-1 and TRBJ2-2, with TRBD2 matching over 7 bases. CDR1 is SQVTM, CDR2 ANQGSEA, per germline. Unmatched junction bases numbered 9, after V lost 4 bases and J lost 7 bases. The CDR3 runs to 14 residues. The CDR3 nucleotides are TGCAGCGTTGGGGGCGGGAGTCTGGGCGGGGAGCTGTTTTTT. This encodes CSVGGGSLGGELFF.

The chain carries TRBV19 and TRBJ1-1; D is ambiguous. V lost 6 bases and J lost 1, with 9 bases in between. This CDR3 spans 13 amino acids. Germline-derived CDR1 and CDR2 are LNHDA and SQIVND (reference sequence). CDR3 DNA: TGTGCCAGTAGCAAGGCGGAGAACACTGAAGCTTTCTTT. This encodes CASSKAENTEAFF.

This clone was recorded once. J is TRBJ1-5 and V is TRBV27; no reliable D call. From germline, CDR1 is MNHEY and CDR2 SMNVEV (reference sequence). The CDR3 loop spans 13 amino acids. The V end was cut by 5 bases, the J end by 9 bases, with 14 bases between. CDR3 residues: CASSPDSGRPQHF. As DNA, the CDR3 is TGTGCCAGCAGTCCAGATTCGGGCAGGCCCCAGCATTTT.

The J gene is TRBJ2-3, the V gene TRBV20-1; no definite D call. The germline V gene has CDR1 DFQATT and CDR2 SNEGSKA (reference sequence). The CDR3 runs 11 residues. The ends were cut back, 4 bases at V and 5 bases at J, with 7 bases in the middle. CDR3 sequence: CSAIVVDTQYF. In DNA, the CDR3 is TGCAGTGCTATTGTGGTAGATACGCAGTATTTT.

The J gene is TRBJ1-4, the V gene TRBV4-1, with unresolved D. Germline CDR1 MGHRA, CDR2 YSYEKL. This CDR3 contains 15 residues. Trimming pared 0 bases from V and 10 bases from J, leaving 15 bases between. The CDR3: CASSQDNTESGKLFF. DNA of the CDR3: TGCGCCAGCAGCCAAGATAATACAGAGTCAGGAAAACTGTTTTTT.

The chain recombines TRBV6-5 with TRBJ2-2, with 11 bases that match TRBD2. Germline CDR1 reads MNHEY; CDR2 reads SVGAGI. Unmatched junction bases numbered 5, after V lost 7 bases and J lost 4 bases. This CDR3 is 15 amino acids long. The CDR3 loop reads CASKGLAGGTGELFF. DNA for the CDR3: TGTGCCAGCAAGGGGCTAGCGGGAGGCACCGGGGAGCTGTTTTTT.

CDR3 region: CASRPGTSYNEQFF. The CDR3 DNA reads as TGCGCCAGCCGTCCCGGGACTAGCTACAATGAGCAGTTCTTC. J is TRBJ2-1 and V is TRBV5-1; TRBD2 matches 8 bases. The CDR3 runs 14 residues. The germline CDR1 and CDR2 sequences are SGHRS and YFSETQ. V was clipped by 7 bases and J by 3 bases; unmatched bases: 6. The full variable domain, rest sourced from reference TRBV5-1 and TRBJ2-1, is KAGVTQTPRYLIKTRGQQVTLSCSPISGHRSVSWYQQTPGQGLQFLFEYFSETQRNKGNFPGRFSGRQFSNSRSEMNVSTLELGDSALYLCASRPGTSYNEQFFGPGTRLTVL.

Concerning this clone itself: A clone one base away is much larger, so this may be a read error. The same CDR3 is also encoded by other DNA sequences in this sample. The rearrangement uses TRBV5-1 and TRBJ2-7, with 8 bases lining up with TRBD1. The CDR3 runs 15 residues. The germline V gene encodes CDR1 SGHRS and CDR2 YFSETQ. The CDR3 reads CASSLWPGQDYEQYF. The CDR3 region has the DNA TGCGCCAGCAGCCTTTGGCCGGGACAGGACTACGAGCAGTACTTT.

The CDR3 region is CASSPGTANQPQHF. CDR3 nucleotide sequence: TGTGCCAGCAGCCCCGGGACAGCAAATCAGCCCCAGCATTTT. The genes are TRBV7-9 and TRBJ1-5; 7 nucleotides match TRBD1. Trimming cost V 5 bases and J 4 bases; bases outside gene matches: 5. CDR3 length: 14 amino acids. Germline CDR1 and CDR2: SEHNR and FQNEAQ (reference sequence).